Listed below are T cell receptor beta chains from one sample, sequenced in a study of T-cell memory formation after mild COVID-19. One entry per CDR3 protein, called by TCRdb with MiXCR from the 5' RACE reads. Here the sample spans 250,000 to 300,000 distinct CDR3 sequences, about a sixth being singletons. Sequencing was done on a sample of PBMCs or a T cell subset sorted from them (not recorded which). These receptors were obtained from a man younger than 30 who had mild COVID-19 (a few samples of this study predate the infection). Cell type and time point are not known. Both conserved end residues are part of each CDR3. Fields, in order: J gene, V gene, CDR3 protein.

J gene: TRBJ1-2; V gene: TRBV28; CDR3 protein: CASIITGTGYGYTF
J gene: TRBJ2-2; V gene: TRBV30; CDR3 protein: CASPTGNTGELFF
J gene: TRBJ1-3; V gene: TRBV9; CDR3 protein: CASSAGISGNTIYF
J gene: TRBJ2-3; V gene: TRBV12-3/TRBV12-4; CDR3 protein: CASSLQGPSTDTQYF
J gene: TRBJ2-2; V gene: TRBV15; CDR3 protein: CATSRSPGPSTGELFF
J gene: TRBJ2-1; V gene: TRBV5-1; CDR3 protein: CASTRGTGGFNEQFF
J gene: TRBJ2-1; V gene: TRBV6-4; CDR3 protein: CASSDDSDRGGEQFF
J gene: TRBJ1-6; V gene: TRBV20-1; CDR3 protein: CSAAQTESRMGDSPLHF
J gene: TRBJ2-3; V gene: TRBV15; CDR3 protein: CATSRVFSTDTQYF
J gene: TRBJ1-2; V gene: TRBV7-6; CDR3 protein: CASSLTGGNYGYTF
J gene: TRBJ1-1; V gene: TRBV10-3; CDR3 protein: CASGQSNTEAFF
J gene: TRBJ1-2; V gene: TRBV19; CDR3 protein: CASSPGQRNLRGYTF
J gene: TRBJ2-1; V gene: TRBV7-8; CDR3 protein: CASSFPGSQDGNEQFF
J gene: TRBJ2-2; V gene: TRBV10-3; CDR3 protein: CAIRRTGDFANTGELFF
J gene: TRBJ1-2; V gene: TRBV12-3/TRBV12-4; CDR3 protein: CASSPSQGVGYTF
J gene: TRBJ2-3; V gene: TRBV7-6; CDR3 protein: CASSPARLGTGLTDTQYF
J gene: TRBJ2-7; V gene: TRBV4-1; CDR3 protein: CASSYRTGSYEQYF
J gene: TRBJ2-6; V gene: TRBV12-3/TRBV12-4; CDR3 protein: CASSSPPVLPLSGANVLTF
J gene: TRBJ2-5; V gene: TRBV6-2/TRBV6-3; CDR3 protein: CASSHRDREETQYF
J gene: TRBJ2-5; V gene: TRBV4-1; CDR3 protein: CASSQDIGQETQYF
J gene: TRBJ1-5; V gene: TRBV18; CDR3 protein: CASSPPGGNQPQHF
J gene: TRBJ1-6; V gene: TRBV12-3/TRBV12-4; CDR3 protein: CASSSQQGVVSPLHF
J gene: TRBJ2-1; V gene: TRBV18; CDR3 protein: CASSPGRDNEQFF
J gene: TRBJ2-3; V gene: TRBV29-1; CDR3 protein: CSVVLTDTQYF
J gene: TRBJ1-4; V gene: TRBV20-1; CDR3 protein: CSAMRTGPFEKLFF
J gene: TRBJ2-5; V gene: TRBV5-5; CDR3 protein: CASSSGSLQETQYF
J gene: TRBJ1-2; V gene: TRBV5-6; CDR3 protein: CASSLGQGERGYTF
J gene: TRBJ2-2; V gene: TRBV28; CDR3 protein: CASRQLATGELFF
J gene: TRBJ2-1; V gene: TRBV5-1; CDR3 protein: CASTRGYNEQFF
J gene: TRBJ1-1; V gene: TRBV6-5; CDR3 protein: CASSFLGGNTEAFF
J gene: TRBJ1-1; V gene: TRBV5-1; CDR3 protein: CASSLGATYTEAFF
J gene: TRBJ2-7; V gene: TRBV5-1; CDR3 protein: CASSTGDTYEQYF
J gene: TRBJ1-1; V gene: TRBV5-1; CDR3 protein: CASSWAGSSEAFF
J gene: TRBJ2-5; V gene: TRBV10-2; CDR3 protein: CASSMDRVTETQYF
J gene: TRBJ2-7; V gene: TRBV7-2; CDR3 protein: CASSLSRGYEQYF
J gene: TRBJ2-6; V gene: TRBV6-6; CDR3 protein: CASSYSGAPGANVLTF
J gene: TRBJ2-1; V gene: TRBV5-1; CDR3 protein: CASSLSGQLSNEQFF
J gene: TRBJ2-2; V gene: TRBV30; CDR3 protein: CAWSPTGVGDTGELFF
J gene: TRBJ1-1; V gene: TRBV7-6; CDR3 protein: CASSSIGEGTEAFF
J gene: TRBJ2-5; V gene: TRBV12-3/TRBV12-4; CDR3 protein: CASSFGLQETQYF
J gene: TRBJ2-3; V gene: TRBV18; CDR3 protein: CASSPDGRITDTQYF
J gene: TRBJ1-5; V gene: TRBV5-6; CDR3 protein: CASSLRAWANQPQHF
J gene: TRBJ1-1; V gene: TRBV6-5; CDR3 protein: CASSYGGGTEAFF
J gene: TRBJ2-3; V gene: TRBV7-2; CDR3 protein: CASSLGDLKRRYF
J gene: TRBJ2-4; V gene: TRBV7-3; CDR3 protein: CASSSSNIQYF
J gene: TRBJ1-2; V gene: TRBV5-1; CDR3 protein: CASSLGADTNYGYTF
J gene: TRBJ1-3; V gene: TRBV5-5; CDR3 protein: CASSLGGGSGNTIYF
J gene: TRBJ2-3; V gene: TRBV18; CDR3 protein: CASSPPGASTDTQYF
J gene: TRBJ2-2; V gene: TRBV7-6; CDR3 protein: CASSLVPGTSGAGELFF